The 13 T cell receptor beta chains below all came from one sample that was sequenced in a study of T cells in narcolepsy (dated by TCRdb to the late 2010s). Library prep was done by the immunoSEQ multiplex PCR assay. What TCRdb holds here is the immuneACCESS table cut down to in-frame rearrangements. Part of the clones is not present; checked against another copy, under half of the missing clones reflect an unresolved V gene, and the others are unexplained. The sample data list roughly 34,000 clones, and around 80% of these were observed just once. 1.3% of the sample is in the top ten clones. Sequencing was done on a sample of CD45RA- memory CD4+ T cells from PBMCs. The cell subset or site tag for this specimen amounts to: memory T cells sorted ex vivo from peripheral blood. These receptors came from a human donor with narcolepsy.

This clone was detected only once. J is TRBJ2-6 and V is TRBV28, with D possibly matching TRBD1 (5 bases). The CDR3 covers 16 residues. V was pared by 3 bases and J by 0 bases, with 9 bases between. CDR1 and CDR2 from the germline V gene are MDHEN and SYDVKM. In DNA form, the CDR3 reads TGTGCCAGCAGTTTCGACAGCCTCTCTGGGGCCAACGTCCTGACTTTC. Translated, it gives CASSFDSLSGANVLTF.

The gene calls are TRBV28 and TRBJ1-4; TRBD1 might be the D (6 bases). Between the trimmed V and J ends, which lost 6 bases and 3 bases, there was a span of 11 bases. Per germline, CDR1 MDHEN and CDR2 SYDVKM. CDR3 size: 14 residues. CDR3 amino acids: CASRPGQPNEKLFF. The CDR3 DNA reads TGTGCCAGCAGGCCGGGACAACCTAATGAAAAACTGTTTTTT.

A few counts support this clone. This chain joins TRBV10-1 and TRBJ2-7; D gene unclear. Germline lookup yields CDR1 WNHNN and CDR2 SYGVQD (reference sequence). This CDR3 has 10 residues. Trimming stripped 10 bases from V and 9 bases from J, with 13 bases between. CDR3 sequence reads: CANKKNRQYV. CDR3 in DNA: TGCGCCAACAAGAAGAATCGGCAGTACGTC.

The rearrangement uses TRBV7-8 and TRBJ1-5; D not resolved. The length of the CDR3 is 14 residues. CDR1 and CDR2 (germline): SGHVS, FQNEAQ. V dropped 0 bases and J dropped 7 bases, with 10 bases sitting between them. DNA for the CDR3: TGTGCCAGCAGCTTAGCCATAAGGGAACAGCCCCAGCATTTT. This sequence encodes CASSLAIREQPQHF.

V usage is TRBV30 and J usage is TRBJ2-7; D might be TRBD2 (6 bases). The CDR3 totals 14 residues. Between the trimmed V and J ends, which lost 4 bases and 3 bases, there was a span of 16 bases. Germline CDR1 and CDR2: GTSNPN and SVGIG (reference sequence). The CDR3 DNA sequence: TGTGCCTGGACACGAGGTTGGGGGGACTACGAGCAGTACTTC. This gives the protein CAWTRGWGDYEQYF.

This chain joins TRBV29-1 and TRBJ2-5, with D uncertain. The ends were cut back, 4 bases at V and 7 bases at J, with 13 bases in the middle. Germline V CDR1 and CDR2: SQVTM, ANQGSEA. This CDR3 comprises 12 residues. The CDR3 loop is CSVGAALGTQYF. The CDR3, as DNA: TGCAGCGTTGGCGCGGCGCTAGGGACCCAGTACTTC. The complete variable domain, with remaining parts taken from reference TRBV29-1 and TRBJ2-5, reads SAVISQKPSRDICQRGTSLTIQCQVDSQVTMMFWYRQQPGQSLTLIATANQGSEATYESGFVIDKFPISRPNLTFSTLTVSNMSPEDSSIYLCSVGAALGTQYFGPGTRLLVL.

The gene calls are TRBV10-3 and TRBJ1-1; 7 bases are shared with TRBD1. J gave up 0 bases and V 6 bases, and 4 bases lay outside the gene matches. CDR3 length: 14 amino acids. Germline V gene lookup returns CDR1 ENHRY and CDR2 SYGVKD. The CDR3 nucleotides are TGTGCCATCAGCGAGGGACAGATGAACACTGAAGCTTTCTTT. Its protein is CAISEGQMNTEAFF.

The V and J genes are TRBV7-2 and TRBJ2-3, with D possibly being TRBD2 (6 bases). Germline values: CDR1 SGHTA, CDR2 FQGNSA. This CDR3 is built from 16 residues. V shed 5 bases and J shed 2 bases, with 17 bases lying between them. Here the CDR3 DNA reads TGTGCCAGCAGCCCCCCGGGACTCCAAAACACAGATACGCAGTATTTT. Its protein is CASSPPGLQNTDTQYF. The full variable domain, in which reference TRBV7-2 and TRBJ2-3 provide the parts outside the CDR3, is GAGVSQSPSNKVTEKGKDVELRCDPISGHTALYWYRQSLGQGLEFLIYFQGNSAPDKSGLPSDRFSAERTGGSVSTLTIQRTQQEDSAVYLCASSPPGLQNTDTQYFGPGTRLTVL.

This clone was detected a few times. The rearrangement uses TRBV6-1 and TRBJ2-7; D is unresolved. Germline assignment: CDR1 MNHNS and CDR2 SASEGT. CDR3 size: 14 residues. The ends were cut back, 5 bases at V and 4 bases at J, with 15 bases in the middle. This CDR3 is CASSKKRTSYEQYV. In DNA, the CDR3 is TGTGCCAGCAGTAAAAAACGGACCTCGTACGAGCAGTACGTC.

The chain employs TRBV11-2 and TRBJ2-5, with a possible D match to TRBD1 (6 bases). The CDR3 covers 15 residues. V was clipped by 5 bases and J by 7 bases, with 20 bases between them. CDR1 and CDR2 (germline): SGHAT, FQNNGV. CDR3 in amino acids: CASSPGQLDLWTQYF. The CDR3 bases are TGTGCCAGCAGCCCCGGACAGCTGGATCTCTGGACCCAGTACTTC.

Remarks on this clone: An end of the junction does not agree with germline; a read error may underlie this. This rearrangement joins TRBV7-7 to TRBJ1-1; no firm D call. The CDR3 has 13 residues. From germline, CDR1 is SSHAT and CDR2 FNYEAQ (reference sequence). In DNA form, the CDR3 reads TGTGCTAGCAGCACCTCCGCGGACACTGAAGCTTTCTTT. Amino acids: CASSTSADTEAFF.

The chain employs TRBV7-8 and TRBJ2-1, with D perhaps TRBD1 or TRBD2 (6 bases each). The CDR3 runs to 13 residues. Germline CDR1 is SGHVS and CDR2 is FQNEAQ. Trimming left V 3 bases short and J 6 bases short, with 9 bases between. The CDR3 DNA sequence: TGTGCCAGCAGCTTGGGGGGCCCCAATGAGCAGTTCTTC. It encodes CASSLGGPNEQFF.

The genes are TRBV10-3 and TRBJ1-4; D call uncertain. CDR1 is ENHRY, CDR2 SYGVKD, per germline. The CDR3 length is 12 residues. V lost 10 bases and J lost 0, with 6 bases in between. CDR3 DNA: TGTGCCACGCGGGCAACTAATGAAAAACTGTTTTTT. This encodes CATRATNEKLFF.